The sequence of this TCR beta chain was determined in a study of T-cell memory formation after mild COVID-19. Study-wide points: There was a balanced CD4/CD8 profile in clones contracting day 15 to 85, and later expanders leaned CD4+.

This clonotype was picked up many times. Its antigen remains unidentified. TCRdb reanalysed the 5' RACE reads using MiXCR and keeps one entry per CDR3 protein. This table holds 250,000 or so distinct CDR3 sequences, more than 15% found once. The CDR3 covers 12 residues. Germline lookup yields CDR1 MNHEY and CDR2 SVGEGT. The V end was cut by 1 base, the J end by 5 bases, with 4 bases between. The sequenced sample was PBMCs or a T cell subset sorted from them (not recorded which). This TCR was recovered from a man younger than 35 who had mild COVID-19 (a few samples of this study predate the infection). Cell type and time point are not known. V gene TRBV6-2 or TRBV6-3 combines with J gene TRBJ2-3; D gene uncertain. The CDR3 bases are TGTGCCAGCAGTTACTTGGGAGATACGCAGTATTTT. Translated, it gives CASSYLGDTQYF.